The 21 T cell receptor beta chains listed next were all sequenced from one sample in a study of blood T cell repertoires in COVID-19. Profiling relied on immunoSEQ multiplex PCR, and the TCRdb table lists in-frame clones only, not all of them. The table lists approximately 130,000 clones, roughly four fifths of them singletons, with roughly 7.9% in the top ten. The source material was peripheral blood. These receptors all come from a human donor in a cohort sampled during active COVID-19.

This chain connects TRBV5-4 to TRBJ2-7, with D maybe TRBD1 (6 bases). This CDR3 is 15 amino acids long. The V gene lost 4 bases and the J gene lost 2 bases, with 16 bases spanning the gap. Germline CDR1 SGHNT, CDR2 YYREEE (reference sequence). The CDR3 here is CASSSGTSGPYEQYF. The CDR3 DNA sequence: TGTGCCAGCAGCAGTGGGACATCGGGGCCCTACGAGCAGTACTTC.

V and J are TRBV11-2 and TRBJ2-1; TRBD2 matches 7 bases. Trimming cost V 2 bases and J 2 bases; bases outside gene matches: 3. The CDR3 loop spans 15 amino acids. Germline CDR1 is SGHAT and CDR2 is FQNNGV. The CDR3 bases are TGTGCCAGCAGCTTAAGGCGGGAGCCCTACAATGAGCAGTTCTTC. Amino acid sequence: CASSLRREPYNEQFF.

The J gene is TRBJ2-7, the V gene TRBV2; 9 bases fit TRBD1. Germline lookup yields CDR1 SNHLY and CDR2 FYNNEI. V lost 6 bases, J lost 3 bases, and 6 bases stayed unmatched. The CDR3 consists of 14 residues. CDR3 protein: CASRLDRGFYEQYF. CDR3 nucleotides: TGTGCCAGCAGACTGGACAGGGGATTCTACGAGCAGTACTTC. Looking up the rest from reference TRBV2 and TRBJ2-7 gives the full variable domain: EPEVTQTPSHQVTQMGQEVILRCVPISNHLYFYWYRQILGQKVEFLVSFYNNEISEKSEIFDDQFSVERPDGSNFTLKIRSTKLEDSAMYFCASRLDRGFYEQYFGPGTRLTVT.

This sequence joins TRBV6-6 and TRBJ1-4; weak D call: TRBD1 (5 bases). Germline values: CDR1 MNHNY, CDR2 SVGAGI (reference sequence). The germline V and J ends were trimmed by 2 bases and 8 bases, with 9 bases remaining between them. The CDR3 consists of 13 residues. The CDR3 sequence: CASSYRQLEKLFF. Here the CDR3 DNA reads TGTGCCAGCAGTTACCGACAGCTCGAAAAACTGTTTTTT.

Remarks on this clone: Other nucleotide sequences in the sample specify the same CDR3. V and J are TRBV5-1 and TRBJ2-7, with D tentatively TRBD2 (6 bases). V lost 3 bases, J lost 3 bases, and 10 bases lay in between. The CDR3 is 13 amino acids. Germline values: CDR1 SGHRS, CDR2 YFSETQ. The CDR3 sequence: CASSWDSRYEQYF. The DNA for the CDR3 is TGCGCCAGCAGCTGGGACTCCCGCTACGAGCAGTACTTC.

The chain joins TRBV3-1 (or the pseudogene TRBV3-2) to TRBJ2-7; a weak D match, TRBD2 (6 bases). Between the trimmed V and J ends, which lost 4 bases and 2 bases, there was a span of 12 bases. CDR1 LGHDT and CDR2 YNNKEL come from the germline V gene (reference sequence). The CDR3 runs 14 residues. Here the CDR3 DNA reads TGTGCCAGCAGCCCTGGGACGGGAGCCTACGAGCAGTACTTC. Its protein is CASSPGTGAYEQYF.

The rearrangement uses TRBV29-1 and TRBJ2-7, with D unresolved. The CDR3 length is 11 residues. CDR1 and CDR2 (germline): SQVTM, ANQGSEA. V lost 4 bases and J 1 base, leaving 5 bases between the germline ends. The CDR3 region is CSVAESYEQYF. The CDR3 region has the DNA TGCAGCGTTGCTGAGTCCTACGAGCAGTACTTC.

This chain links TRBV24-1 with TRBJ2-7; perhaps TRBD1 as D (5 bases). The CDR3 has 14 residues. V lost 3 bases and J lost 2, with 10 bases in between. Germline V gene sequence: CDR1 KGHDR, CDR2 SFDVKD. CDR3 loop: CATSDKDRTYEQYF. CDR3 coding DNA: TGTGCCACCAGTGATAAAGACAGAACCTACGAGCAGTACTTC.

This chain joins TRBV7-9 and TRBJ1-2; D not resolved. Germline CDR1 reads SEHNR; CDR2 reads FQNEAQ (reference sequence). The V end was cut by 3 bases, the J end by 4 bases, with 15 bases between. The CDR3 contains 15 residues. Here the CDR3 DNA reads TGTGCCAGCAGCTTCGCAGAGGCGACCGCCTATGGCTACACCTTC. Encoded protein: CASSFAEATAYGYTF.

The CDR3 sequence is CASANGTGDHLCYGYTF. The DNA for the CDR3 is TGTGCCAGCGCCAACGGGACAGGGGATCATTTGTGCTATGGCTACACCTTC. The rearrangement links TRBV7-6 to TRBJ1-2; 10 bases fit TRBD1. This CDR3 region has 17 residues. With V trimmed by 8 bases and J by 4 bases, 16 bases remained unmatched. In germline, CDR1 is SGHVS, CDR2 FNYEAQ. Full variable domain (remainder filled in from reference TRBV7-6 and TRBJ1-2): GAGVSQSPRYKVTKRGQDVALRCDPISGHVSLYWYRQALGQGPEFLTYFNYEAQQDKSGLPNDRFSAERPEGSISTLTIQRTEQRDSAMYRCASANGTGDHLCYGYTFGSGTRLTVV.

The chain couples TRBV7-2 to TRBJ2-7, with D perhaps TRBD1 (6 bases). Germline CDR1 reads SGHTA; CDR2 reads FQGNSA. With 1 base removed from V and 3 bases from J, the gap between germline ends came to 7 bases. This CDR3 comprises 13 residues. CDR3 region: CASSLGGGYEQYF. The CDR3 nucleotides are TGTGCCAGCAGCTTAGGAGGGGGCTACGAGCAGTACTTC.

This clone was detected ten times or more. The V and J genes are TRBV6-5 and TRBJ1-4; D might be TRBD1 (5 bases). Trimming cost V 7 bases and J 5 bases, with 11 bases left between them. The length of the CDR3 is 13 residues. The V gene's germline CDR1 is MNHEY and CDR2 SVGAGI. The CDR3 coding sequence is TGTGCCAGCACCCGGGGGGGGAATGAAAAACTGTTTTTT. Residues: CASTRGGNEKLFF.

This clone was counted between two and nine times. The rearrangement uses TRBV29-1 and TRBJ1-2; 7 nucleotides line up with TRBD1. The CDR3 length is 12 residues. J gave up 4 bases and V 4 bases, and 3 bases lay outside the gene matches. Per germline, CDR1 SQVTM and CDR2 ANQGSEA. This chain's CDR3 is CSVVEGAYGYTF. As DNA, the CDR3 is TGCAGCGTTGTGGAGGGGGCCTATGGCTACACCTTC.

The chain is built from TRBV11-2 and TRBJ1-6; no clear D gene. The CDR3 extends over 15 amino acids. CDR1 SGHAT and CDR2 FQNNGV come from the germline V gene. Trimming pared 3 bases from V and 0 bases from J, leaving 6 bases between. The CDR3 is CASSLGSSYNSPLHF. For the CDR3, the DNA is TGTGCCAGCAGCTTGGGGAGCTCCTATAATTCACCCCTCCACTTT. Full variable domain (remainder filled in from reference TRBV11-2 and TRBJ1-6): EAGVAQSPRYKIIEKRQSVAFWCNPISGHATLYWYQQILGQGPKLLIQFQNNGVVDDSQLPKDRFSAERLKGVDSTLKIQPAKLEDSAVYLCASSLGSSYNSPLHFGNGTRLTVT.

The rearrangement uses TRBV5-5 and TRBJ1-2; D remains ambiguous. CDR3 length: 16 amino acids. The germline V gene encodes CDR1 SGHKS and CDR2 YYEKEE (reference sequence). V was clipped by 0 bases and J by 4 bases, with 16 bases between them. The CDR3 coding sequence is TGTGCCAGCAGCTTGGTAAATGATTGGGAGGGCTATGGCTACACCTTC. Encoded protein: CASSLVNDWEGYGYTF.

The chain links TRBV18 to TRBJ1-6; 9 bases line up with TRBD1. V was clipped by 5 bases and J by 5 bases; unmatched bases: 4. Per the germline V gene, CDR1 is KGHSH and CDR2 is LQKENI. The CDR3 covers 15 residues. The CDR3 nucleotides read TGTGCCAGCTCAGACCGACAGGGGGATAATTCACCCCTCCACTTT. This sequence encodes CASSDRQGDNSPLHF.

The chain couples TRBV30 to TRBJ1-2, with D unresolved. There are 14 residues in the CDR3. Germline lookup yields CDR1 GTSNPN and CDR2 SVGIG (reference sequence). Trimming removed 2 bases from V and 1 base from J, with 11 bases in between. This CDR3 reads CAWSSPGDNYGYTF. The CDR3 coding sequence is TGTGCCTGGAGTAGTCCGGGAGATAACTATGGCTACACCTTC.

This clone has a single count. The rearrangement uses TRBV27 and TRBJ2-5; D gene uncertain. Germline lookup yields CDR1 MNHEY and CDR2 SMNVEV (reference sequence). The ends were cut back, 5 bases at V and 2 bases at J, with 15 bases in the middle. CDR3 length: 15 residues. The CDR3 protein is CASSRGVLPQETQYF. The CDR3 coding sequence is TGTGCCAGCAGTCGCGGCGTTTTGCCTCAAGAGACCCAGTACTTC.

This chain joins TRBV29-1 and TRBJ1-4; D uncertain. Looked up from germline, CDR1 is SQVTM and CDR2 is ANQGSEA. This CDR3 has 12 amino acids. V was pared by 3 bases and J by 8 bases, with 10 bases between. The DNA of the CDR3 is TGCAGCGTTGAGTCGGGTAACGAAAAACTGTTTTTT. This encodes CSVESGNEKLFF.

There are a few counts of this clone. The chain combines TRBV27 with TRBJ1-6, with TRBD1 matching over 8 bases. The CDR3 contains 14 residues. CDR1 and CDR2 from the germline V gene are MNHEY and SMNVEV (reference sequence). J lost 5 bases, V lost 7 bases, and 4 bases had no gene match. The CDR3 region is CASTRTGNNSPLHF. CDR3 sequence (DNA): TGTGCCAGCACACGGACAGGGAATAATTCACCCCTCCACTTT.

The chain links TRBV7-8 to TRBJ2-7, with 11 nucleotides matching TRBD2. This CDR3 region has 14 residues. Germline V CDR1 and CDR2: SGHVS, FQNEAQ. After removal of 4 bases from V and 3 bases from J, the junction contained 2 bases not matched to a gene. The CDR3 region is CASSSGTSGYEQYF. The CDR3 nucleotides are TGTGCCAGCAGCTCCGGGACTAGCGGCTACGAGCAGTACTTC. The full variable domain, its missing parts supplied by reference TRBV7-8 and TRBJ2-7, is GAGVSQSPRYKVAKRGQDVALRCDPISGHVSLFWYQQALGQGPEFLTYFQNEAQLDKSGLPSDRFFAERPEGSVSTLKIQRTQQEDSAVYLCASSSGTSGYEQYFGPGTRLTVT.